The sequence of this TCR beta chain was determined in a study of blood T cell repertoires in COVID-19. At the level of the study: There were acute and convalescent COVID-19 samples, and they came from the United States, Italy and Spain.

Here immunoSEQ multiplex PCR was the method, and the copy in TCRdb shows in-frame clones only, minus some. The data contain 140,000 or so clones, 80% of them singletons. The germline gives CDR1 SGHTA, CDR2 FQGNSA. V lost 5 bases, J lost 1 base, and 8 bases stayed unmatched. The CDR3 length is 15 residues. The receptor comes from an older man who had recovered from COVID-19. The rearrangement joins TRBV7-2 to TRBJ2-7; 7 bases agree with TRBD2. Sequencing was done on a sample of peripheral blood. The chain's CDR3 is CASSIGLAASYEQYF. CDR3 in DNA: TGTGCCAGCAGCATCGGGCTAGCGGCTTCCTACGAGCAGTACTTC.